The 21 T cell receptor beta chains listed next were all sequenced from one sample in a study of cytomegalovirus exposure and HLA in healthy donors. The PCR was carried out with 60 Vbeta primers and 13 Jbeta primers. The protocol was immunoSEQ multiplex PCR, while the TCRdb copy is restricted to in-frame clones and leaves out a portion. The top ten clones hold about 4.6% of a sample with about 190,000 clones, 65% to 80% of them seen once. Source material: PBMCs. Receptors originate from a man aged 25-45 years in good health and CMV-seropositive.

In DNA form, the CDR3 reads TGTGCCAGCAGCCCGACGGGAAATGCCAAAAACATTCAGTACTTC. It translates to CASSPTGNAKNIQYF. The rearrangement links TRBV5-4 to TRBJ2-4; TRBD2 is a possible D gene (5 bases). Between the trimmed V and J ends, which lost 4 bases and 1 base, there was a span of 12 bases. This CDR3 spans 15 amino acids. From germline, CDR1 is SGHNT and CDR2 YYREEE (reference sequence).

This clone was picked up a small number of times. The chain couples TRBV7-2 to TRBJ2-2; the match to TRBD2 covers 9 bases. This CDR3 contains 17 residues. Germline CDR1 is SGHTA and CDR2 is FQGNSA. Trimming took 4 bases from V and 5 from J; bases not matched to a gene: 11. The CDR3 spells CASSSSRASGVTGELFF. Here the CDR3 DNA reads TGTGCCAGCAGCTCCAGCCGGGCTAGCGGGGTGACCGGGGAGCTGTTTTTT.

The chain recombines TRBV6-6 with TRBJ2-7, with D possibly being TRBD2 (7 bases). Germline CDR1 MNHNY, CDR2 SVGAGI (reference sequence). The V gene lost 2 bases and the J gene lost 3 bases, with 11 bases spanning the gap. The CDR3 is 14 amino acids. The CDR3 loop is CASSYGGASYEQYF. The CDR3 nucleotides are TGTGCCAGCAGTTACGGGGGGGCAAGCTACGAGCAGTACTTC.

V usage is TRBV30 and J usage is TRBJ2-1, with 7 bases identical to TRBD2. The CDR3 totals 14 residues. Germline V gene sequence: CDR1 GTSNPN, CDR2 SVGIG (reference sequence). Germline trimming cut 8 bases from V and 2 bases from J; bases unmatched to any gene: 9. CDR3 sequence: CAGMSGTAYNEQFF. For the CDR3, the DNA is TGTGCCGGGATGAGCGGGACGGCCTACAATGAGCAGTTCTTC.

This clone was picked up a small number of times. Germline and junction disagree at one end, which may indicate a read error. The J gene is TRBJ2-7, the V gene TRBV27, with a possible D match to TRBD2 (5 bases). CDR1 and CDR2 from the germline V gene are MNHEY and SMNVEV (reference sequence). This CDR3 has 16 amino acids. The CDR3: CASSLHPGLASSEQYF. The DNA of the CDR3 is TGTGCCAGCAGTTTACACCCCGGACTGGCATCCTCCGAGCAGTACTTC.

This sequence joins TRBV2 and TRBJ1-2; D possibly corresponds to TRBD1 (6 bases). Trimming removed 7 bases at V and 5 bases at J, with 17 bases between. CDR3 length: 14 residues. Germline assignment: CDR1 SNHLY and CDR2 FYNNEI. The CDR3 region is CASKPDSTPYGYTF. In DNA, the CDR3 is TGTGCCAGCAAACCGGACAGCACCCCTTATGGCTACACCTTC.

The chain recombines TRBV7-9 with TRBJ1-1; D is possibly TRBD1 (6 bases). Germline V gene lookup returns CDR1 SEHNR and CDR2 FQNEAQ (reference sequence). The length of the CDR3 is 15 residues. V was cut by 3 bases and J by 2 bases, with 13 bases left in between. The DNA of the CDR3 is TGTGCCAGCAGCTTCTCAGGGGCCAAAAACACTGAAGCTTTCTTT. Protein product: CASSFSGAKNTEAFF.

This CDR3 is CASVYSGTGGAGANVLTF. In DNA form, the CDR3 reads TGTGCCAGCGTGTATTCCGGGACAGGGGGCGCTGGGGCCAACGTCCTGACTTTC. The gene calls are TRBV5-4 and TRBJ2-6; TRBD1 aligns across 12 bases. V lost 7 bases to trimming and J lost 2 bases; unmatched junction nucleotides: 10. Germline loops: CDR1 SGHNT, CDR2 YYREEE (reference sequence). This CDR3 comprises 18 residues.

In the case of this clone: One end of the junction varies from germline; a read error may be responsible. V is TRBV7-9 and J is TRBJ1-5, with 10 bases fitting TRBD1. Germline V gives CDR1 SEHNR, CDR2 FQNEAQ (reference sequence). The CDR3 is made up of 16 amino acids. CDR3 in DNA: TGTTCCAGCAGCGGCCCGACAGGGGGCAGGGATCAGCCCCAGCATTTT. It yields the protein CSSSGPTGGRDQPQHF.

This clone has a handful of counts. The CDR3 reads CASSQHGSGNTEAFF. The CDR3, as DNA: TGCGCCAGCAGCCAACACGGGTCGGGAAACACTGAAGCTTTCTTT. The chain links TRBV4-1 to TRBJ1-1, with unresolved D. Germline CDR1 reads MGHRA; CDR2 reads YSYEKL. Trimming shortened V by 2 bases and J by 2 bases, and 12 bases separated the two germline ends. This CDR3 contains 15 residues.

This clone was found a few times. The chain couples TRBV11-2 to TRBJ1-6, with a possible D match to TRBD1 (6 bases). Trimming removed 4 bases at V and 7 bases at J, with 14 bases between. CDR1 is SGHAT and CDR2 is FQNNGV in the germline V gene. There are 15 residues in the CDR3. The CDR3 region is CASSSLRGLNSPLHF. CDR3 DNA sequence: TGTGCCAGCAGCTCCCTCAGGGGCCTGAATTCACCCCTCCACTTT.

V gene TRBV6-6 combines with J gene TRBJ1-2; 8 positions agree with TRBD1. Germline CDR1 reads MNHNY; CDR2 reads SVGAGI (reference sequence). V lost 5 bases, J lost 7 bases, and 9 bases stayed unmatched. CDR3 size: 14 residues. DNA for the CDR3: TGTGCCAGCAGTCGCGACAGGGGCTCGATTGGCTACACCTTC. Amino acid sequence: CASSRDRGSIGYTF.

The genes are TRBV27 and TRBJ2-1, with TRBD1 matching over 7 bases. Germline-derived CDR1 and CDR2 are MNHEY and SMNVEV (reference sequence). Trimming at V came to 5 bases and at J to 4 bases, leaving 14 bases not matched to a gene. The CDR3 is made up of 17 amino acids. Here the CDR3 reads CASSPFDGTETYNEQFF. CDR3 DNA: TGTGCCAGCAGTCCGTTCGATGGGACAGAGACGTACAATGAGCAGTTCTTC.

The chain recombines TRBV30 with TRBJ1-1; D is uncertain. V shed 2 bases and J shed 5 bases, with 12 bases lying between them. This CDR3 is 13 amino acids long. Per germline, CDR1 GTSNPN and CDR2 SVGIG (reference sequence). The CDR3 nucleotides are TGTGCCTGGAGTAGGATCGGCAGGACTGAAGCTTTCTTT. It translates to CAWSRIGRTEAFF.

CDR3 coding DNA: TGTGCCAGCAGCCGGGACAGGGCCTACGAGCAGTACTTC. Protein product: CASSRDRAYEQYF. The chain carries TRBV7-6 and TRBJ2-7; 9 bases agree with TRBD1. The CDR3 has 13 residues. V was pared by 5 bases and J by 2 bases, with 1 base of the junction left unmatched. Germline V gene data show CDR1 as SGHVS and CDR2 as FNYEAQ.

The genes are TRBV7-2 and TRBJ2-1, with TRBD2 matching 11 bases. The V segment lost 5 bases and the J segment 7 bases; nucleotides outside the gene matches: 7. Germline values: CDR1 SGHTA, CDR2 FQGNSA. The CDR3 length is 15 residues. The chain's CDR3 is CASSLSGGVRNEQFF. The DNA for the CDR3 is TGTGCCAGCAGCCTTAGCGGGGGGGTCAGGAATGAGCAGTTCTTC.

This clone was seen just once. V and J are TRBV4-3 and TRBJ2-7; 7 bases map to TRBD2. The J segment lost 1 base and the V segment lost 3 bases, leaving 12 bases of the junction unmatched. CDR3 size: 17 residues. The germline CDR1 and CDR2 sequences are LGHNA and YSLEER. CDR3 sequence reads: CASSQAWGGSLSYEQYF. The CDR3 nucleotides read TGCGCCAGCAGCCAGGCCTGGGGCGGGAGCCTTTCCTACGAGCAGTACTTC.

The chain combines TRBV5-1 with TRBJ1-5; 7 nucleotides match TRBD1. The CDR3 spans 17 residues. Germline V gene sequence: CDR1 SGHRS, CDR2 YFSETQ. Unmatched junction bases numbered 15, after V lost 9 bases and J lost 0 bases. DNA of the CDR3: TGCGCCACCCGCCACAGGGGCTCAAATTATAGCAATCAGCCCCAGCATTTT. Protein: CATRHRGSNYSNQPQHF.

The chain joins TRBV7-9 to TRBJ1-1; 7 positions match TRBD1. V trimming: 5 bases; J trimming: 8 bases; junction bases outside the gene matches: 8. CDR3 length: 13 residues. Germline V CDR1 and CDR2: SEHNR, FQNEAQ (reference sequence). The CDR3 nucleotides are TGTGCCAGCAGCCCAAGCCCGGGACAGGAAGCTTTCTTT. It is translated as CASSPSPGQEAFF.

This chain uses TRBV4-1 with TRBJ2-1, with TRBD2 matching over 9 bases. The V segment lost 0 bases and the J segment 8 bases; nucleotides outside the gene matches: 5. Germline lookup yields CDR1 MGHRA and CDR2 YSYEKL. CDR3 length: 15 amino acids. CDR3 sequence (DNA): TGCGCCAGCAGCCAAGAGGCTAGCGGGAATGATGAGCAGTTCTTC. It specifies CASSQEASGNDEQFF.

This clone was observed a few times. This chain uses TRBV6-5 with TRBJ1-2, with 9 positions matching TRBD1. The ends lost 10 bases at V and 4 bases at J; junction bases unmatched: 13. Germline CDR1 and CDR2: MNHEY and SVGAGI. This CDR3 contains 15 residues. The CDR3 is CATNAGWDRAYGYTF. CDR3 nucleotides: TGTGCCACCAACGCGGGATGGGACAGGGCCTATGGCTACACCTTC.